This T cell receptor beta chain was obtained from a study of blood T cell repertoires in COVID-19. Overall study: The United States, Italy and Spain were the sources of the acute and convalescent COVID-19 samples. In each case, the material was cDNA or gDNA derived from T cells, B-cell-depleted T cells, or PBMCs.

In the authors' methods: Nucleated cell number was recorded as an estimate derived from reference gene primer amplification. TCRdb keeps only in-frame clones here, not all; method: immunoSEQ multiplex PCR. That table is the source of V, J and clone size, and D and trimming were worked out from the DNA. The sample lists 200,000 to 300,000 clones, roughly four fifths seen once, with around 12% in the top ten. CDR3 length: 13 amino acids. CDR1 is MNHEY, CDR2 SVGAGI, per germline. V was trimmed by 6 bases and J by 2 bases, leaving 10 bases between them. Material for sequencing was peripheral blood. The V and J genes are TRBV6-5 and TRBJ1-2; D unresolved. The origin of this receptor is a woman aged 55-69 years with active or convalescent COVID-19. CDR3 bases: TGTGCCAGCAGCCAACAGTTGAACTATGGCTACACCTTC. As protein: CASSQQLNYGYTF.